The T cell receptor beta chain under discussion was sequenced for a study of T-cell reconstitution after alpha-beta-depleted transplantation in children. Findings of the study overall: It was newly produced T cells that mostly accounted for T-cell counts and diversity one year after transplant.

Unique molecular identifiers were built into the TCRbeta library. TCRdb re-analysed the PCR reads in MiXCR, keeping a single row per CDR3 protein. This sample carries approximately 980,000 distinct CDR3 sequences, around 30% of them seen once, and the ten largest clones take roughly 27%. J gave up 3 bases and V 3 bases, and 5 bases lay outside the gene matches. CDR1 is SNHLY and CDR2 is FYNNEI in the germline V gene. The length of the CDR3 is 15 residues. To note about this clonotype: Its target is not known.

The TCR was taken from a boy under two years old who had a stem cell transplant for SCID, so the T cells may come from the graft donor. Sequenced material: PBMCs, mostly from graft donor cells, taken 360 days after TCRalphabeta/CD19-depleted stem cell transplant. V is TRBV2 and J is TRBJ2-1; 7 bases align to TRBD1. CDR3 nucleotides: TGTGCCAGCAGTGACCCCCGGGACAGCTACAATGAGCAGTTCTTC. Its protein product is CASSDPRDSYNEQFF.